Included here is one T cell receptor (beta chain) sequence, with context. This entry is derived from a study of T-cell reconstitution after alpha-beta-depleted transplantation in children. A TCRbeta library incorporating unique molecular identifiers was prepared. TCRdb reprocessed the PCR reads with MiXCR, giving one entry per CDR3 protein. This sample has a few hundred thousand distinct CDR3 sequences, with around 13% found just once. The TCR sequence derives from a human donor who donated a stem cell graft to a child with combined immunodeficiency. The starting material was PBMCs from the stem cell graft donor, obtained from the stem cell graft.

The CDR3 nucleotides read TGTGCCTGGAGTGTACTGGGGAGCACCGGGGAGCTGTTTTTT. Protein: CAWSVLGSTGELFF. This chain uses TRBV30 with TRBJ2-2; weak D call: TRBD2 (5 bases). CDR1 GTSNPN and CDR2 SVGIG come from the germline V gene (reference sequence). V was shortened by 0 bases and J by 4 bases, with 9 bases between the two germline ends. The CDR3 length is 14 residues.